Listed below are T cell receptor beta chains from one sample, sequenced in a study of blood T cell repertoires in COVID-19. Data came from immunoSEQ multiplex PCR; TCRdb stores just in-frame clones and leaves some out. The data contain approximately 62,000 clones, approximately 73% of them singletons. The sample consisted of peripheral blood. The receptors come from a woman in her 50s with active or convalescent COVID-19. Each CDR3 is given with its conserved first and last residue. The D gene is left open where the match is weak. Clone size is stated in some rows and not others, as once, few, many or a class when expanded.

clone size: .
D gene: .
J gene: TRBJ1-5
V gene: TRBV5-1
CDR3 protein: CASSLVGRGMGQPQHF
CDR3 DNA: TGCGCCAGCAGCTTGGTTGGCAGGGGAATGGGTCAGCCCCAGCATTTT

clone size: .
D gene: TRBD2
J gene: TRBJ2-7
V gene: TRBV7-2
CDR3 protein: CASSPGTSGRIDEQYF
CDR3 DNA: TGTGCCAGCAGCCCGGGGACTAGCGGGAGAATCGACGAGCAGTACTTC

clone size: .
D gene: TRBD2
J gene: TRBJ2-7
V gene: TRBV7-9
CDR3 protein: CASSFGGGAYEQYF
CDR3 DNA: TGTGCCAGCAGCTTTGGGGGAGGGGCCTACGAGCAGTACTTC

clone size: .
D gene: .
J gene: TRBJ2-5
V gene: TRBV7-2
CDR3 protein: CASSPTRQGGETQYF
CDR3 DNA: TGTGCCAGCAGCCCAACCCGACAGGGAGGAGAGACCCAGTACTTC

clone size: .
D gene: .
J gene: TRBJ2-3
V gene: TRBV28
CDR3 protein: CASGGRISTDTQYF
CDR3 DNA: TGTGCCAGCGGGGGCAGGATTAGCACAGATACGCAGTATTTT

clone size: .
D gene: .
J gene: TRBJ1-2
V gene: TRBV7-2
CDR3 protein: CASSLSTGEGDGYTF
CDR3 DNA: TGTGCCAGCAGCTTAAGTACCGGGGAGGGGGATGGCTACACCTTC

clone size: .
D gene: .
J gene: TRBJ2-1
V gene: TRBV2
CDR3 protein: CASREGGPWGVF
CDR3 DNA: TGTGCCAGCAGGGAGGGAGGACCGTGGGGGGTCTTC

clone size: few
D gene: TRBD1
J gene: TRBJ1-2
V gene: TRBV10-3
CDR3 protein: CAIGGEYGYTF
CDR3 DNA: TGTGCCATAGGGGGCGAGTATGGCTACACCTTC

clone size: .
D gene: .
J gene: TRBJ1-2
V gene: TRBV4-3
CDR3 protein: CASSPGSNYGYTF
CDR3 DNA: TGCGCCAGCAGCCCGGGATCTAACTATGGCTACACCTTC

clone size: .
D gene: .
J gene: TRBJ2-2
V gene: TRBV19
CDR3 protein: CASSLRGGNTGELFF
CDR3 DNA: TGTGCCAGTAGCCTGCGCGGGGGCAACACCGGGGAGCTGTTTTTT

clone size: .
D gene: .
J gene: TRBJ2-5
V gene: TRBV13
CDR3 protein: CASSLLRGPQYF
CDR3 DNA: TGTGCCAGCAGCTTATTGCGGGGTCCCCAGTACTTC

clone size: .
D gene: .
J gene: TRBJ2-5
V gene: TRBV7-9
CDR3 protein: CASTRAGYQETQYF
CDR3 DNA: TGTGCCAGCACCCGCGCGGGGTACCAAGAGACCCAGTACTTC

clone size: .
D gene: .
J gene: TRBJ2-5
V gene: TRBV5-8
CDR3 protein: CASSSGQTFQETQYF
CDR3 DNA: TGTGCCAGCAGCTCAGGACAGACCTTCCAAGAGACCCAGTACTTC

clone size: .
D gene: TRBD2
J gene: TRBJ2-2
V gene: TRBV7-9
CDR3 protein: CASSAGTTLWAGELFF
CDR3 DNA: TGTGCCAGCAGCGCCGGGACTACCCTCTGGGCCGGGGAGCTGTTTTTT

clone size: .
D gene: .
J gene: TRBJ1-2
V gene: TRBV7-9
CDR3 protein: CASSLGTSYGYTF
CDR3 DNA: TGTGCCAGCAGCTTAGGGACATCCTATGGCTACACCTTC

clone size: many
D gene: .
J gene: TRBJ1-2
V gene: TRBV14
CDR3 protein: CASSQLQGTGYTF
CDR3 DNA: TGTGCCAGCAGCCAGTTACAGGGTACTGGCTACACCTTC

clone size: .
D gene: TRBD2
J gene: TRBJ2-3
V gene: TRBV11-3
CDR3 protein: CASSLGSFAGGRADTQYF
CDR3 DNA: TGTGCCAGCAGCTTAGGCTCTTTTGCGGGAGGTAGGGCAGATACGCAGTATTTT

clone size: few
D gene: .
J gene: TRBJ1-2
V gene: TRBV19
CDR3 protein: CASSIMMTANYGYTF
CDR3 DNA: TGTGCCAGTAGTATCATGATGACAGCTAACTATGGCTACACCTTC

clone size: once
D gene: .
J gene: TRBJ2-2
V gene: TRBV7-8
CDR3 protein: CASSPTGGETGELFF
CDR3 DNA: TGTGCCAGCAGCCCCACGGGGGGCGAGACCGGGGAGCTGTTTTTT

clone size: .
D gene: TRBD1
J gene: TRBJ2-1
V gene: TRBV7-2
CDR3 protein: CASIEDRGLKNEQFF
CDR3 DNA: TGTGCCAGCATCGAAGACAGGGGGCTTAAAAATGAGCAGTTCTTC